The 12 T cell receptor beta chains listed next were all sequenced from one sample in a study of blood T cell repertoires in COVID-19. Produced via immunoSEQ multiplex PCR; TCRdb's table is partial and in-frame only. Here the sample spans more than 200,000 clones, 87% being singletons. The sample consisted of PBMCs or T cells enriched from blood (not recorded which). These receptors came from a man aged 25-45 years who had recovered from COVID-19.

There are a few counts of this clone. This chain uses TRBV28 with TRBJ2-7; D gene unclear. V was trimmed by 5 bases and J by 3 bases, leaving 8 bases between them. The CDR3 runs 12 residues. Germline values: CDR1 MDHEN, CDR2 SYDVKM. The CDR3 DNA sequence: TGTGCCAGCAGTATCCTCCTCTACGAGCAGTACTTC. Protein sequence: CASSILLYEQYF.

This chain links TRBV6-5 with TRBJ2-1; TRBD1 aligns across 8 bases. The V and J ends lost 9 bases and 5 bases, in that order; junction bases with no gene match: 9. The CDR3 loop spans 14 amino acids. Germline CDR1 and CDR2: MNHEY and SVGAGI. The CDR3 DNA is TGTGCCAGTTCCTCCGGACAGGGTAACAATGAGCAGTTCTTC. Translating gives CASSSGQGNNEQFF.

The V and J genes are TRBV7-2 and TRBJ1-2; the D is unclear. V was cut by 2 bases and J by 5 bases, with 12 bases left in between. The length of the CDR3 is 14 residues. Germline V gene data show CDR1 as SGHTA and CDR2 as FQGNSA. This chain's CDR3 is CASSLSRGEYGYTF. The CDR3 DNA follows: TGTGCCAGCAGCTTATCTCGGGGAGAGTATGGCTACACCTTC. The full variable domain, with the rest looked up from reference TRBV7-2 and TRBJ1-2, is GAGVSQSPSNKVTEKGKDVELRCDPISGHTALYWYRQSLGQGLEFLIYFQGNSAPDKSGLPSDRFSAERTGGSVSTLTIQRTQQEDSAVYLCASSLSRGEYGYTFGSGTRLTVV.

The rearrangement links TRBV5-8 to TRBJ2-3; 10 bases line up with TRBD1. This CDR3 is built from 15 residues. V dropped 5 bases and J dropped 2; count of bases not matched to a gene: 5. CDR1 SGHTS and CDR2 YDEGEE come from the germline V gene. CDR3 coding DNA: TGTGCCAGCAGTACGACAGGGGGCAACACAGATACGCAGTATTTT. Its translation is CASSTTGGNTDTQYF.

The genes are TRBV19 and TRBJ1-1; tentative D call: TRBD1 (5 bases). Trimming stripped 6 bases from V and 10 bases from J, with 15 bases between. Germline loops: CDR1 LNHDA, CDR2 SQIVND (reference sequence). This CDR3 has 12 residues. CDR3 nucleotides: TGTGCCAGTAGGATGGGGCGGGACCCAGCTTTCTTT. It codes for CASRMGRDPAFF.

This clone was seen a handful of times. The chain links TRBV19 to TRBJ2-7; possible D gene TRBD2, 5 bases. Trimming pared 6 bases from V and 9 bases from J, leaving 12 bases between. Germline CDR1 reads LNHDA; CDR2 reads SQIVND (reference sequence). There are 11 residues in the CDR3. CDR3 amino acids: CASSHGEGQYF. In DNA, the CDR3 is TGTGCCAGTAGCCACGGCGAGGGGCAGTACTTC.

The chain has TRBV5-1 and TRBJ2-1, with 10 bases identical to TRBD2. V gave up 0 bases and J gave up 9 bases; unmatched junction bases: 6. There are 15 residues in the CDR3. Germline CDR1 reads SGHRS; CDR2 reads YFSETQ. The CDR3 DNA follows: TGCGCCAGCAGCTTGGATGATAGCGGGAGGTTTGAGCAGTTCTTC. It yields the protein CASSLDDSGRFEQFF.

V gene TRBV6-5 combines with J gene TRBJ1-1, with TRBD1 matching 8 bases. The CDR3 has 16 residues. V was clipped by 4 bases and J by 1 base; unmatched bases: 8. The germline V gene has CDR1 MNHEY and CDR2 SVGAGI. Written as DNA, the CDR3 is TGTGCCAGCAGTTCCCTGACAGGGGCGGGGAACACTGAAGCTTTCTTT. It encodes CASSSLTGAGNTEAFF.

The CDR3 spells CASRDTVNTGELFF. Here the CDR3 DNA reads TGTGCCAGCAGGGACACAGTGAACACCGGGGAGCTGTTTTTT. The chain carries TRBV28 and TRBJ2-2; TRBD1 is a possible D gene (5 bases). The germline V gene has CDR1 MDHEN and CDR2 SYDVKM. The CDR3 length is 14 residues. Trimming shortened V by 6 bases and J by 1 base, and 9 bases separated the two germline ends.

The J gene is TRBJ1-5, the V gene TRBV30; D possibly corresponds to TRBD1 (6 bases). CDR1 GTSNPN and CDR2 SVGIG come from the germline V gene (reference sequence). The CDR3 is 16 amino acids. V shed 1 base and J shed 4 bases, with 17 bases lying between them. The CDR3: CAWSAGDAWRNQPQHF. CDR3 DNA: TGTGCCTGGAGTGCAGGGGACGCATGGAGGAATCAGCCCCAGCATTTT.

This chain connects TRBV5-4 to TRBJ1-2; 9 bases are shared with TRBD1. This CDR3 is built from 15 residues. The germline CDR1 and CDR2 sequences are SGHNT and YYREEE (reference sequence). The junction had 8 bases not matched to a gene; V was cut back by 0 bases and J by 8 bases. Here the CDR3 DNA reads TGTGCCAGCAGCTTGGACAGGGGGCGGTTTGGCGGCTACACCTTC. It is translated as CASSLDRGRFGGYTF.

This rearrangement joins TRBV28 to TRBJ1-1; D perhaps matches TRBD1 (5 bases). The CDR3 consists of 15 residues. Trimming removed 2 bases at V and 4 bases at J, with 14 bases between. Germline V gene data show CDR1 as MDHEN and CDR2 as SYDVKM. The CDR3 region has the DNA TGTGCCAGCAGTTTAGTCGGCAGGGAAGGCACTGAAGCTTTCTTT. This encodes CASSLVGREGTEAFF.